Listed below are T cell receptor beta chains from one sample, sequenced in a study of blood T cell repertoires in COVID-19. Produced via immunoSEQ multiplex PCR; TCRdb's table is partial and in-frame only. The sample carries roughly 400,000 clones, more than 70% recorded once. Sequencing used PBMCs or T cells enriched from blood (not recorded which). The origin of the receptors is a woman younger than 30 who had been exposed to COVID-19. Both conserved end residues are part of each CDR3. Each record gives: clone size, D gene, V gene, J gene, CDR3 DNA, CDR3 protein. A D gene is named only where the DNA matches it firmly. Clone size is shown for a subset of rows, as once, few, many or a class of expanded clone.

size: -; D: TRBD1; V: TRBV2; J: TRBJ1-1; DNA: TGTGCCAGCAGTAGACAGGGGTCTGAAGCTTTCTTT; CDR3: CASSRQGSEAFF
size: -; D: -; V: TRBV27; J: TRBJ1-2; DNA: TGTGCCAGCAGTTCCATCCGGGGGATGAACTATGGCTACACCTTC; CDR3: CASSSIRGMNYGYTF
size: -; D: -; V: TRBV12-5; J: TRBJ1-1; DNA: TGTGCTAGTGGTTTGGGAGGGAACACTGAAGCTTTCTTT; CDR3: CASGLGGNTEAFF
size: -; D: TRBD1; V: TRBV3-1/TRBV3-2; J: TRBJ1-1; DNA: TGTGCCAGCAGCCAAGATAGGGGGCAAGCTTTCTTT; CDR3: CASSQDRGQAFF
size: -; D: -; V: TRBV2; J: TRBJ2-7; DNA: TGTGCCAGCAGTCCAGGGTGGACCTACGAGCAGTACTTC; CDR3: CASSPGWTYEQYF
size: -; D: -; V: TRBV28; J: TRBJ2-7; DNA: TGTGCCAGCAGTTCGCCGTTCGAGGGAGAAGGCGACTACGAGCAGTACTTC; CDR3: CASSSPFEGEGDYEQYF
size: -; D: -; V: TRBV29-1; J: TRBJ2-7; DNA: TGCAGCGCTGGGGACTTCTACGAGCAGTACTTC; CDR3: CSAGDFYEQYF
size: -; D: TRBD2; V: TRBV6-2/TRBV6-3; J: TRBJ2-5; DNA: TGTGCCAGCAGTAATGGGATTTTGAGCGGGAGACAAGAGACCCAGTACTTC; CDR3: CASSNGILSGRQETQYF
size: -; D: -; V: TRBV11-1; J: TRBJ1-1; DNA: TGTGCCAGCAGACATCAGGGGAACACTGAAGCTTTCTTT; CDR3: CASRHQGNTEAFF
size: once; D: -; V: TRBV5-1; J: TRBJ1-1; DNA: TGCGCCAGCAGCTTACAGGTCGGGAACACTGAAGCTTTCTTT; CDR3: CASSLQVGNTEAFF
size: -; D: -; V: TRBV4-3; J: TRBJ1-1; DNA: TGCGCCAGCAGCCAAGATATAGCAGGAGGTATGAACACTGAAGCTTTCTTT; CDR3: CASSQDIAGGMNTEAFF
size: -; D: -; V: TRBV2; J: TRBJ2-1; DNA: TGTGCCAGCAGTATACAGAGTCACTCCAATGAGCAGTTCTTC; CDR3: CASSIQSHSNEQFF
size: once; D: TRBD2; V: TRBV7-2; J: TRBJ2-3; DNA: TGTGCCAGCAGCTTCGTAGCGGGAGGAGGAGATACGCAGTATTTT; CDR3: CASSFVAGGGDTQYF
size: -; D: -; V: TRBV2; J: TRBJ2-7; DNA: TGTGCCTCCAGGACTATCTCCTACGAGCAGTACTTC; CDR3: CASRTISYEQYF
size: few; D: -; V: TRBV2; J: TRBJ1-5; DNA: TGTGCCAGCAGCGGAGGGATAGGGAATAGCAATCAGCCCCAGCATTTT; CDR3: CASSGGIGNSNQPQHF
size: -; D: -; V: TRBV14; J: TRBJ2-3; DNA: TGTGCCAGCAGCCCTCAGTCAGATACGCAGTATTTT; CDR3: CASSPQSDTQYF
size: -; D: -; V: TRBV6-2/TRBV6-3; J: TRBJ1-2; DNA: TGTGCCAGCAGCACAGGACACAACTATGGCTACACCTTC; CDR3: CASSTGHNYGYTF
size: -; D: -; V: TRBV7-3; J: TRBJ1-1; DNA: TGTGCCAGCAGCTTAACGAATGTCGACAGGTTGAACACTGAAGCTTTCTTT; CDR3: CASSLTNVDRLNTEAFF
size: -; D: -; V: TRBV14; J: TRBJ2-1; DNA: TGTGCCAGCAGCCAACATGGCAAGTGGTCCTACAATGAGCAGTTCTTC; CDR3: CASSQHGKWSYNEQFF
size: -; D: -; V: TRBV7-6; J: TRBJ2-3; DNA: TGTGCCAGCAGCTTAGCTGCACCCTCAGGAGATACGCAGTATTTT; CDR3: CASSLAAPSGDTQYF
size: -; D: -; V: TRBV27; J: TRBJ1-2; DNA: TGTGCCAGCAAAACGGGATTCTATGGCTACACCTTC; CDR3: CASKTGFYGYTF
size: -; D: -; V: TRBV10-3; J: TRBJ1-5; DNA: TGTGCCATCAGTCTCGGGGAGGTTCATCAGCCCCAGCATTTT; CDR3: CAISLGEVHQPQHF
size: -; D: -; V: TRBV9; J: TRBJ1-4; DNA: TGTGCCAGCAGCGTGCGCGGGGGTAATGAAAAACTGTTTTTT; CDR3: CASSVRGGNEKLFF
size: few; D: -; V: TRBV27; J: TRBJ1-2; DNA: TGTGCCAGCAGTTTATACGAACAGCCGTATCCAAACTATGGCTACACCTTC; CDR3: CASSLYEQPYPNYGYTF
size: -; D: TRBD1; V: TRBV7-3; J: TRBJ2-5; DNA: TGTGCCAGCAGCAAACGACAGGGGGCGGGAGAGACCCAGTACTTC; CDR3: CASSKRQGAGETQYF
size: -; D: -; V: TRBV13; J: TRBJ1-6; DNA: TGTGCCAGCAGCTTACGTGGGGGGAATCCCCTTTCACCCCTCCACTTT; CDR3: CASSLRGGNPLSPLHF
size: -; D: TRBD2; V: TRBV7-3; J: TRBJ2-1; DNA: TGTGCCAGCAGCCCCGGACTAGCGGGGAGGAATGAGCAGTTCTTC; CDR3: CASSPGLAGRNEQFF
size: once; D: -; V: TRBV28; J: TRBJ1-1; DNA: TGTGCCAGCAGTTACTACAACACTGAAGCTTTCTTT; CDR3: CASSYYNTEAFF
size: -; D: -; V: TRBV7-2; J: TRBJ1-5; DNA: TGTGCCAGCAGCTTGGGGGCAGGGAGCGGTCAGCCCCAGCATTTT; CDR3: CASSLGAGSGQPQHF
size: -; D: -; V: TRBV11-2; J: TRBJ1-1; DNA: TGTGCCAGCAGCTTAGTAAGGGGCACTGAAGCTTTCTTT; CDR3: CASSLVRGTEAFF
size: once; D: -; V: TRBV19; J: TRBJ2-3; DNA: TGTGCCAGTAGTATAAACTTGGTGGATACGCAGTATTTT; CDR3: CASSINLVDTQYF
size: -; D: TRBD2; V: TRBV2; J: TRBJ2-5; DNA: TGTGCCAGCAGGGGGTTAGCGGGAGACGCGGAGACCCAGTACTTC; CDR3: CASRGLAGDAETQYF
size: -; D: -; V: TRBV5-1; J: TRBJ2-1; DNA: TGCGCCAGCGGCCGAGCAGGGGTGAACTACAATGAGCAGTTCTTC; CDR3: CASGRAGVNYNEQFF
size: -; D: -; V: TRBV18; J: TRBJ1-1; DNA: TGTGCCAGCTCATCACAGGGAGGTAACACTGAAGCTTTCTTT; CDR3: CASSSQGGNTEAFF
size: -; D: -; V: TRBV7-9; J: TRBJ1-1; DNA: TGTGCCAGCAGCTTATTGCGGGGTTCCAGGGACACTGAAGCTTTCTTT; CDR3: CASSLLRGSRDTEAFF
size: -; D: -; V: TRBV28; J: TRBJ2-1; DNA: TGTGCCAGCATCTCAGGGCGGATCTACAATGAGCAGTTCTTC; CDR3: CASISGRIYNEQFF
size: -; D: -; V: TRBV4-3; J: TRBJ1-6; DNA: TGCGCCAGCAGCCAAGGGACAGTAGGGGACTATAATTCACCCCTCCACTTT; CDR3: CASSQGTVGDYNSPLHF
size: -; D: -; V: TRBV10-3; J: TRBJ2-7; DNA: TGTGCCATCAGGGCAATCCACGAGCAGTACTTC; CDR3: CAIRAIHEQYF
size: -; D: -; V: TRBV30; J: TRBJ1-2; DNA: TGTGCCTGGGGACGCGGGGTTGGCTACACCTTC; CDR3: CAWGRGVGYTF
size: -; D: -; V: TRBV19; J: TRBJ1-1; DNA: TGTGCCAGTCTAGAGGGGAGGGTCAGGCGAGACACTGAAGCTTTCTTT; CDR3: CASLEGRVRRDTEAFF
size: once; D: TRBD1; V: TRBV28; J: TRBJ1-1; DNA: TGTGCCAGCAGTTCAGACAGGGCTGACACTGAAGCTTTCTTT; CDR3: CASSSDRADTEAFF
size: -; D: -; V: TRBV7-9; J: TRBJ2-7; DNA: TGTGCCAGCAGCAGACCCGACAAGTACCCCTACGAGCAGTACTTC; CDR3: CASSRPDKYPYEQYF
size: -; D: TRBD1; V: TRBV14; J: TRBJ1-3; DNA: TGTGCCAGCAGCCCGTTGCATTCGGACAGGAACTCTGGAAACACCATATATTTT; CDR3: CASSPLHSDRNSGNTIYF
size: -; D: TRBD2; V: TRBV10-2; J: TRBJ2-7; DNA: TGCGCCAGCAGTGATTCCGGGAGGGACGAGCAGTACTTC; CDR3: CASSDSGRDEQYF
size: -; D: -; V: TRBV15; J: TRBJ1-6; DNA: TGTGCCACCAGCAGAGTTGACTTTGCATCGGTACAAATCAATTCACCCCTCCACTTT; CDR3: CATSRVDFASVQINSPLHF
size: -; D: -; V: TRBV2; J: TRBJ2-7; DNA: TGTGCCAGCAGTCCCGAAAACAGCTACGAGCAGTACTTC; CDR3: CASSPENSYEQYF
size: -; D: -; V: TRBV5-6; J: TRBJ2-1; DNA: TGTGCCAGCCCCCGTGAGGCGGGCCCGTGGTACAATGAGCAGTTCTTC; CDR3: CASPREAGPWYNEQFF
size: -; D: TRBD1; V: TRBV30; J: TRBJ2-1; DNA: TGTGCCTGGAATGAAGGTTCACAGGGGTGGAATGAGCAGTTCTTC; CDR3: CAWNEGSQGWNEQFF